This entry lists 20 T cell receptor beta chains sequenced from one sample in a study of cytomegalovirus exposure and HLA in healthy donors (dated by TCRdb to between 2016 and 2019). The method behind the library was the immunoSEQ multiplex PCR assay. The multiplex PCR relied on a mix of 60 forward primers for TCR Vbeta segments and 13 reverse primers for TCR Jbeta segments. TCRdb re-hosts the immuneACCESS table, in-frame sequences only. Its copies lack some clones; in the studies checked, an unresolved V gene accounts for under half of them, and the cause for the rest is not known. A total of about 90,000 clones appear in this sample, roughly 63% of them only once. Of the sample, 20% to 25% falls within the top ten clones. The sample taken for sequencing was PBMCs. Receptors were obtained from a woman in her fifties or sixties in good health and CMV-seropositive.

The count of this clone is one. V is TRBV6-6 and J is TRBJ2-3, with a possible D match to TRBD2 (5 bases). The ends were cut back, 5 bases at V and 4 bases at J, with 13 bases in the middle. Germline V gene data show CDR1 as MNHNY and CDR2 as SVGAGI (reference sequence). The CDR3 length is 14 residues. The CDR3 nucleotides are TGTGCCAGCAGTCTCAATACTAGACCAGATACGCAGTATTTT. Protein sequence: CASSLNTRPDTQYF.

This chain links TRBV7-3 with TRBJ2-5, with D possibly TRBD1 on 5 matching bases. The length of the CDR3 is 13 residues. V was clipped by 5 bases and J by 2 bases, with 9 bases between them. The V gene's germline CDR1 is SGHTA and CDR2 FQGTGA. The CDR3 DNA sequence: TGTGCCAGCAGCCTACAGGCGCAAGAGACCCAGTACTTC. This sequence encodes CASSLQAQETQYF.

This chain connects TRBV29-1 to TRBJ2-3; 8 nucleotides line up with TRBD1. V was pared by 2 bases and J by 1 base, with 5 bases of the junction left unmatched. Germline lookup yields CDR1 SQVTM and CDR2 ANQGSEA. The CDR3 spans 15 residues. CDR3 in amino acids: CSVERVGQGTDTQYF. DNA of the CDR3: TGCAGCGTTGAAAGGGTGGGACAGGGCACAGATACGCAGTATTTT.

The rearrangement links TRBV27 to TRBJ1-4; no clear D gene. CDR3 size: 17 residues. Germline lookup yields CDR1 MNHEY and CDR2 SMNVEV (reference sequence). Trimming removed 1 base at V and 3 bases at J, with 15 bases between. CDR3 protein: CASSLFSSGRPNEKLFF. The CDR3 DNA reads TGTGCCAGCAGTTTATTTAGTTCGGGTAGACCTAATGAAAAACTGTTTTTT.

The V call is TRBV7-6, the J call TRBJ1-1; 10 bases are a match to TRBD1. Germline CDR1 is SGHVS and CDR2 is FNYEAQ. The CDR3 spans 16 residues. V lost 5 bases to trimming and J lost 0 bases; unmatched junction nucleotides: 6. The CDR3 here is CASSPTGTGVNTEAFF. The CDR3 DNA reads as TGTGCCAGCAGCCCCACCGGGACAGGGGTGAACACTGAAGCTTTCTTT.

The genes are TRBV7-2 and TRBJ2-7, with D perhaps matching TRBD1 (5 bases). This CDR3 is built from 14 residues. Germline-derived CDR1 and CDR2 are SGHTA and FQGNSA. Trimming took 5 bases from V and 6 from J, leaving 17 bases between them. The CDR3: CASSPTVLWGEQYF. The CDR3 DNA is TGTGCCAGCAGCCCGACAGTCCTTTGGGGCGAGCAGTACTTC.

This chain connects TRBV5-1 to TRBJ2-7; possibly TRBD1 for D (6 bases). The germline V and J ends were trimmed by 4 bases and 4 bases, with 24 bases remaining between them. CDR3 size: 17 residues. Germline CDR1 and CDR2: SGHRS and YFSETQ. The CDR3 here is CASSPQPMAGDLYEQYF. CDR3 sequence (DNA): TGCGCCAGCAGCCCACAACCCATGGCAGGGGATTTGTACGAGCAGTACTTC.

V gene TRBV4-2 combines with J gene TRBJ2-5, with a possible D match to TRBD2 (6 bases). The V gene's germline CDR1 is LGHNA and CDR2 YNFKEQ. With 0 bases removed from V and 5 bases from J, the gap between germline ends came to 13 bases. The CDR3 spans 15 residues. The CDR3 protein is CASSQDGGLGETQYF. CDR3 nucleotide sequence: TGTGCCAGCAGCCAAGATGGGGGACTTGGGGAGACCCAGTACTTC.

The chain combines TRBV19 with TRBJ2-1; D possibly corresponds to TRBD2 (6 bases). CDR3 length equals 14 residues. V was cut by 6 bases and J by 1 base, with 10 bases left in between. Germline CDR1 reads LNHDA; CDR2 reads SQIVND (reference sequence). CDR3 DNA sequence: TGTGCCAGTAGGGAGACTAGTTCCTACAATGAGCAGTTCTTC. It is translated as CASRETSSYNEQFF.

There are a few counts of this clone. The V gene is TRBV23-1, the J gene TRBJ1-6; D not certain. TRBV23-1 counts as an open reading frame of uncertain function. The CDR3 loop spans 19 amino acids. Trimming left V 6 bases short and J 0 bases short, with 21 bases between. CDR3 sequence (DNA): TGCGCCAGCAGCCACGGATTGAATTGGAGGAGCTCCTATAATTCACCCCTCCACTTT. It codes for CASSHGLNWRSSYNSPLHF.

The chain uses TRBV5-5 and TRBJ2-7, with 10 bases identical to TRBD2. This CDR3 is 14 amino acids long. From germline, CDR1 is SGHKS and CDR2 YYEKEE (reference sequence). V shed 6 bases and J 1 base; nucleotides not matched to a gene: 4. The CDR3 here is CASKTSGASYEQYF. For the CDR3, the DNA is TGTGCCAGCAAAACTAGCGGGGCGTCCTACGAGCAGTACTTC.

The V and J genes are TRBV18 and TRBJ2-5; D is uncertain. The CDR3 is 12 amino acids. Per germline, CDR1 KGHSH and CDR2 LQKENI. Trimming took off 3 bases at V and 2 bases at J, with 4 bases between the two ends. The CDR3 DNA reads TGTGCCAGCTCACCTTCTCAAGAGACCCAGTACTTC. It specifies CASSPSQETQYF.

The genes are TRBV7-2 and TRBJ1-1; D may be TRBD1 (5 bases). The CDR3 sequence is 15 residues long. V was pared by 5 bases and J by 1 base, with 14 bases between. Germline loops: CDR1 SGHTA, CDR2 FQGNSA. The CDR3 bases are TGTGCCAGCAGCGTCCGACAGAACCAGAACACTGAAGCTTTCTTT. Amino acids: CASSVRQNQNTEAFF.

V is TRBV7-2 and J is TRBJ1-2; D is ambiguous. The CDR3 runs 13 residues. V shed 2 bases and J shed 6 bases, with 10 bases lying between them. Germline CDR1 is SGHTA and CDR2 is FQGNSA. In DNA form, the CDR3 reads TGTGCCAGCAGCTTATACCCCACGGATGGCTACACCTTC. It specifies CASSLYPTDGYTF.

V gene TRBV30 combines with J gene TRBJ1-5, with 11 bases matching TRBD1. Germline loops: CDR1 GTSNPN, CDR2 SVGIG (reference sequence). This CDR3 has 14 amino acids. Trimming cost V 1 base and J 6 bases; bases outside gene matches: 2. The CDR3 region has the DNA TGTGCCTGGAGTGGGACAGGGGGCGGTCAGCCCCAGCATTTT. It specifies CAWSGTGGGQPQHF.

J is TRBJ1-1 and V is TRBV2; D gene uncertain. CDR1 SNHLY and CDR2 FYNNEI come from the germline V gene. V lost 7 bases and J lost 8, with 17 bases in between. CDR3 length: 13 residues. The CDR3 region is CASKTTTPPEAFF. CDR3 DNA sequence: TGTGCCAGCAAAACAACCACACCGCCCGAAGCTTTCTTT.

V is TRBV7-9 and J is TRBJ1-4; the D gene is possibly TRBD1 (6 bases). V lost 2 bases and J lost 8, with 15 bases in between. Looked up from germline, CDR1 is SEHNR and CDR2 is FQNEAQ (reference sequence). The CDR3 consists of 15 residues. The CDR3 region has the DNA TGTGCCAGCAGCTTAATGTCAGGGGAACAAGAAAAACTGTTTTTT. Protein sequence: CASSLMSGEQEKLFF.

The chain joins TRBV27 to TRBJ2-1, with D perhaps matching TRBD1 (5 bases). This CDR3 is 13 amino acids long. Trimming shortened V by 2 bases and J by 12 bases, and 14 bases separated the two germline ends. Germline V gene lookup returns CDR1 MNHEY and CDR2 SMNVEV (reference sequence). CDR3 bases: TGTGCCAGCAGTTTAAGGGGCTCGGGTCGGCAGTTCTTC. Translation: CASSLRGSGRQFF.

This clone was observed once. V gene TRBV10-3 combines with J gene TRBJ2-7; D unclear. The CDR3 loop spans 13 amino acids. Trimming took 2 bases from V and 5 from J, leaving 10 bases between them. Germline CDR1 and CDR2: ENHRY and SYGVKD. CDR3 protein: CAISEGWADEQYF. The CDR3 region has the DNA TGTGCCATCAGTGAGGGCTGGGCCGACGAGCAGTACTTC.

The chain couples TRBV9 to TRBJ2-3, with 14 bases that match TRBD2. The trim removed 5 bases at V and 6 bases at J, leaving 8 bases unmatched. CDR1 and CDR2 (germline): SGDLS, YYNGEE. The CDR3 loop spans 16 amino acids. The CDR3 loop reads CASSGLAGGTGDTQYF. The CDR3 DNA reads as TGTGCCAGCAGTGGACTAGCGGGGGGTACGGGGGATACGCAGTATTTT.